These 17 T cell receptor beta chains originate from one sample sequenced in a study of CD8 T cells in ankylosing spondylitis. Study-level points and caveats: Characteristic of ankylosing spondylitis blood, it appeared, was a TCR beta motif comprising eight highly homologous variants.

These receptors have no known antigen. Using its own MiXCR run on the 5' RACE reads, TCRdb lists one record per CDR3 protein. Among fewer than 750,000 distinct CDR3 sequences listed, about 20% were seen once. The sequencing input was blood, either unsorted or a sorted T cell fraction (not recorded which). These receptors were collected from a male donor with ankylosing spondylitis.

The chain uses TRBV28 and TRBJ1-3, with TRBD1 matching over 7 bases. This CDR3 has 14 residues. The V segment lost 10 bases and the J segment 3 bases; nucleotides outside the gene matches: 9. Germline V gene lookup returns CDR1 MDHEN and CDR2 SYDVKM. CDR3 protein: CATTPTGLGNTIYF. Written as DNA, the CDR3 is TGTGCCACCACTCCGACAGGGCTTGGAAACACCATATATTTT. Filled out from reference TRBV28 and TRBJ1-3, the complete variable domain reads DVKVTQSSRYLVKRTGEKVFLECVQDMDHENMFWYRQDPGLGLRLIYFSYDVKMKEKGDIPEGYSVSREKKERFSLILESASTNQTSMYLCATTPTGLGNTIYFGEGSWLTVV.

V is TRBV5-1 and J is TRBJ2-1; tentatively, D is TRBD1 or TRBD2 (5 bases each). Between the trimmed V and J ends, which lost 0 bases and 0 bases, there was a span of 13 bases. CDR1 is SGHRS and CDR2 is YFSETQ in the germline V gene. This CDR3 has 17 amino acids. The DNA for the CDR3 is TGCGCCAGCAGCTTGGAAAGAGGTGGGGGCTCCTACAATGAGCAGTTCTTC. Translated, it gives CASSLERGGGSYNEQFF.

The chain links TRBV4-2 to TRBJ2-1; D may be TRBD2 (5 bases). Germline loops: CDR1 LGHNA, CDR2 YNFKEQ. The CDR3 is made up of 13 amino acids. Trimming removed 3 bases from V and 8 bases from J, with 11 bases in between. Here the CDR3 reads CASSQKLGDEQFF. The CDR3 DNA follows: TGTGCCAGCAGCCAGAAACTAGGAGATGAGCAGTTCTTC.

The chain carries TRBV19 and TRBJ1-2; 11 bases align to TRBD1. Germline values: CDR1 LNHDA, CDR2 SQIVND (reference sequence). This CDR3 contains 15 residues. With 4 bases clipped from V and 7 bases from J, the junction kept 8 bases outside the gene matches. The CDR3 protein is CASSTWTGGDIGYTF. The CDR3, as DNA: TGTGCCAGTAGTACCTGGACAGGGGGCGATATTGGCTACACCTTC.

Many counts were recorded for this clonotype. This chain uses TRBV28 with TRBJ1-5; D remains unclear. Trimming shortened V by 2 bases and J by 7 bases, and 15 bases separated the two germline ends. The germline V gene has CDR1 MDHEN and CDR2 SYDVKM. The CDR3 has 15 residues. CDR3 sequence: CASSLLIGWKQPQHF. The CDR3, as DNA: TGTGCCAGCAGTTTACTGATTGGGTGGAAGCAGCCCCAGCATTTT. Drawing the rest from reference TRBV28 and TRBJ1-5, the complete variable domain is DVKVTQSSRYLVKRTGEKVFLECVQDMDHENMFWYRQDPGLGLRLIYFSYDVKMKEKGDIPEGYSVSREKKERFSLILESASTNQTSMYLCASSLLIGWKQPQHFGDGTRLSIL.

A few counts support this clonotype. This chain uses TRBV20-1 with TRBJ2-5; 7 nucleotides align to TRBD1. CDR3 length: 15 residues. The ends lost 3 bases at V and 5 bases at J; junction bases unmatched: 12. Germline V gene lookup returns CDR1 DFQATT and CDR2 SNEGSKA (reference sequence). The CDR3: CSARDGQDSRETQYF. CDR3 nucleotide sequence: TGCAGTGCTAGGGACGGACAGGACAGCCGTGAGACCCAGTACTTC.

This chain joins TRBV28 and TRBJ1-4, with unresolved D. V gave up 5 bases and J gave up 7 bases, with 14 bases separating them. There are 14 residues in the CDR3. Germline CDR1 and CDR2: MDHEN and SYDVKM. The chain's CDR3 is CASSLDIDGEKLFF. DNA for the CDR3: TGTGCCAGCAGTCTCGACATCGACGGTGAAAAACTGTTTTTT.

This clonotype was counted only a few times. The chain has TRBV11-1 and TRBJ2-2; 9 nucleotides agree with TRBD1. The CDR3 runs to 18 residues. The germline CDR1 and CDR2 sequences are SGHAT and FQDESV (reference sequence). The V gene end was trimmed by 8 bases and the J gene end by 3 bases; junction bases not matched to a gene: 16. The CDR3 DNA is TGTGCCAGCTCCGGGACAGGGTACCTAACGGGGGACACCGGGGAGCTGTTTTTT. Its translation is CASSGTGYLTGDTGELFF.

This clonotype has only a few counts. This sequence joins TRBV6-2 or TRBV6-3 and TRBJ2-1; no definite D call. V was trimmed by 0 bases and J by 0 bases, leaving 21 bases between them. The germline V gene encodes CDR1 MNHEY and CDR2 SVGEGT. The CDR3 has 20 amino acids. CDR3 region: CASSYSGLARHPASYNEQFF. CDR3 bases: TGTGCCAGCAGTTACTCGGGTCTGGCTCGACACCCGGCCTCCTACAATGAGCAGTTCTTC.

The table lists this clonotype with many counts. This chain connects TRBV27 to TRBJ1-5; 8 bases map to TRBD1. The germline gives CDR1 MNHEY, CDR2 SMNVEV (reference sequence). Trimming removed 9 bases from V and 6 bases from J; junction bases left unmatched: 7. This CDR3 is built from 13 residues. The CDR3 spells CASTGGLGQPQHF. CDR3 nucleotides: TGTGCCAGTACAGGGGGATTGGGTCAGCCCCAGCATTTT.

The chain recombines TRBV4-1 with TRBJ2-2, with 11 bases that match TRBD2. Trimming removed 3 bases from V and 1 base from J; junction bases left unmatched: 4. The CDR3 covers 17 residues. Germline V CDR1 and CDR2: MGHRA, YSYEKL. The DNA of the CDR3 is TGCGCCAGCAGCCAGGCTGGGACTAGCGGGAACACCGGGGAGCTGTTTTTT. Translating gives CASSQAGTSGNTGELFF.

The chain carries TRBV4-1 and TRBJ2-5; D uncertain. Germline CDR1 MGHRA, CDR2 YSYEKL. Trimming shortened V by 1 base and J by 5 bases, and 14 bases separated the two germline ends. This CDR3 comprises 15 residues. The CDR3: CASSQGTLTSETQYF. CDR3 bases: TGCGCCAGCAGCCAAGGAACCCTTACCAGCGAGACCCAGTACTTC.

The sample holds many counts of this clonotype. The chain employs TRBV11-1 and TRBJ2-2, with D perhaps matching TRBD2 (5 bases). Trimming took 5 bases from V and 3 from J, leaving 22 bases between them. The CDR3 has 18 residues. Germline lookup yields CDR1 SGHAT and CDR2 FQDESV (reference sequence). CDR3 sequence: CASSPQSPASSDTGELFF. CDR3 bases: TGTGCCAGCAGCCCGCAGTCTCCGGCTAGCTCAGACACCGGGGAGCTGTTTTTT. Looking up the rest from reference TRBV11-1 and TRBJ2-2 gives the full variable domain: EAEVAQSPRYKITEKSQAVAFWCDPISGHATLYWYRQILGQGPELLVQFQDESVVDDSQLPKDRFSAERLKGVDSTLKIQPAELGDSAMYLCASSPQSPASSDTGELFFGEGSRLTVL.

The chain is built from TRBV6-2 or TRBV6-3 and TRBJ1-2; D remains unclear. In germline, CDR1 is MNHEY, CDR2 SVGEGT. The CDR3 is 16 residues long. V was trimmed by 2 bases and J by 5 bases, leaving 18 bases between them. CDR3 loop: CASSYPQNTIIYGYTF. The CDR3 nucleotides are TGTGCCAGCAGTTACCCGCAGAATACAATTATATATGGCTACACCTTC.

This clonotype was found a few times. The genes are TRBV12-3 or TRBV12-4 and TRBJ1-1; D is perhaps TRBD1 (5 bases). V gave up 7 bases and J gave up 2 bases, with 14 bases separating them. This CDR3 contains 14 residues. For the CDR3, the DNA is TGTGCCAGCACGCGCGGGACGGTAAACACTGAAGCTTTCTTT. This codes for CASTRGTVNTEAFF.

This clonotype was counted only a few times. The chain recombines TRBV27 with TRBJ1-6; D not certain. This CDR3 has 16 residues. V lost 6 bases and J 4 bases, leaving 16 bases between the germline ends. Germline V lookup: CDR1 MNHEY, CDR2 SMNVEV (reference sequence). The CDR3, as DNA: TGTGCCAGCAGCCTAGCGCCGGTGGGTTATAATTCACCCCTCCACTTT. This gives the protein CASSLAPVGYNSPLHF.

This clonotype was observed a handful of times. The CDR3 here is CSVQGPSGNTIYF. The CDR3 DNA reads TGCAGCGTTCAAGGCCCCTCTGGAAACACCATATATTTT. The chain uses TRBV29-1 and TRBJ1-3; D gene ambiguous. From germline, CDR1 is SQVTM and CDR2 ANQGSEA. The CDR3 consists of 13 residues. V was clipped by 5 bases and J by 0 bases, with 8 bases between them.